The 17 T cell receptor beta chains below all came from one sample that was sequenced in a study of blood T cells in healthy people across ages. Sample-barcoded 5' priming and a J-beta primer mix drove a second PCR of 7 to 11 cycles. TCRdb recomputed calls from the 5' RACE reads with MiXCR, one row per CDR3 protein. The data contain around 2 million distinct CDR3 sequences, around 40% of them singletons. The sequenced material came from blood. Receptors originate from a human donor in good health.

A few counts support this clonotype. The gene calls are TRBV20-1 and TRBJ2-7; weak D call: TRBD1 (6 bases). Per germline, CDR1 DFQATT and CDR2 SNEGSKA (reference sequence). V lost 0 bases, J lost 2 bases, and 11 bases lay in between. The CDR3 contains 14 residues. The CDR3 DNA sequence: TGCAGTGCTAGAGAAATGGACAGTCCCTACGAGCAGTACTTC. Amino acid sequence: CSAREMDSPYEQYF.

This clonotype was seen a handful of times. CDR3 protein: CSARGGNNYGYTF. The CDR3 DNA sequence: TGCAGTGCTAGGGGGGGGAACAACTATGGCTACACCTTC. This chain joins TRBV20-1 and TRBJ1-2; a possible D gene is TRBD1 (5 bases). This CDR3 region has 13 residues. The ends were cut back, 3 bases at V and 2 bases at J, with 10 bases in the middle. The V gene's germline CDR1 is DFQATT and CDR2 SNEGSKA (reference sequence).

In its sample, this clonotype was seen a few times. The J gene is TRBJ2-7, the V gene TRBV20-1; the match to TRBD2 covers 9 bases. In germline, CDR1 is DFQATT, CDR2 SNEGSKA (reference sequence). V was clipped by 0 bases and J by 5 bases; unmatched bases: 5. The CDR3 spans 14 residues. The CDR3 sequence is CSARDPIAGDEQYF. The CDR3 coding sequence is TGCAGTGCTAGAGATCCAATAGCGGGGGACGAGCAGTACTTC.

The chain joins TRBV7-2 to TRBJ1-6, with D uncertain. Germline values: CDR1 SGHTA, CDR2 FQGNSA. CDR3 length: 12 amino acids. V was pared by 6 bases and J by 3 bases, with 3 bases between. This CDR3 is CASSIYNSPLHF. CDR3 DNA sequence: TGTGCCAGCAGTATCTATAATTCACCCCTCCACTTT.

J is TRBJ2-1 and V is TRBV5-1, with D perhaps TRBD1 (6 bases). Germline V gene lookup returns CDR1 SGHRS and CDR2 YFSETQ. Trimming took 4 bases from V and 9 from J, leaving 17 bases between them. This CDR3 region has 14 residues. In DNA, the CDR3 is TGCGCCAGCAGCCCCGGACAGTCCCAAGCTGAGCAGTTCTTC. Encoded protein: CASSPGQSQAEQFF.

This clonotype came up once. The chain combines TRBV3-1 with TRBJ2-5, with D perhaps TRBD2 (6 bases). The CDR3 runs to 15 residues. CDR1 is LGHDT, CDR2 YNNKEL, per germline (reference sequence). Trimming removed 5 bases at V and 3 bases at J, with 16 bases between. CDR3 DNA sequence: TGTGCCAGCAGCAAAGCTTATTGGGGGGAAGAGACCCAGTACTTC. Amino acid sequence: CASSKAYWGEETQYF.

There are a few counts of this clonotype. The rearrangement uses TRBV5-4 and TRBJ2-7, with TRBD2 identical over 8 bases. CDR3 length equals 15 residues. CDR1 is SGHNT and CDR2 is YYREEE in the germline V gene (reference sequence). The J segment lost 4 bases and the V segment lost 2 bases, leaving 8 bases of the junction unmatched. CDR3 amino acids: CASSFGLRGDYEQYF. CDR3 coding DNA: TGTGCCAGCAGCTTTGGGTTGCGGGGGGATTACGAGCAGTACTTC.

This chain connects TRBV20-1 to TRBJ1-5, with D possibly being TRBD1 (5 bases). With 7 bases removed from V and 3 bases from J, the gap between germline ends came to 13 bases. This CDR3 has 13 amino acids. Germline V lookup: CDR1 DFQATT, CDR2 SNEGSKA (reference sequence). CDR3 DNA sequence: TGCAGTGTTAGCAGGGAGAACAATCAGCCCCAGCATTTT. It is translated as CSVSRENNQPQHF.

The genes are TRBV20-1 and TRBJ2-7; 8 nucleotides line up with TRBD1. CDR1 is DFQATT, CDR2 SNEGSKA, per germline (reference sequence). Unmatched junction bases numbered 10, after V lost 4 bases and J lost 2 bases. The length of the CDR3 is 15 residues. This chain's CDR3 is CSANSRTGRAYEQYF. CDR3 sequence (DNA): TGCAGTGCTAACTCCCGGACAGGGCGGGCCTACGAGCAGTACTTC.

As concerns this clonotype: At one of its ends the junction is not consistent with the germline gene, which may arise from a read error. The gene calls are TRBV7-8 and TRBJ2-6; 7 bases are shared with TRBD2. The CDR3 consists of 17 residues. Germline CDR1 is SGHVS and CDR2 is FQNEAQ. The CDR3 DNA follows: TGTGCCAGCAGCCCCCGCGGGGGTATATCTGGGACCAACGTCCTGACTTTC. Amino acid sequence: CASSPRGGISGTNVLTF.

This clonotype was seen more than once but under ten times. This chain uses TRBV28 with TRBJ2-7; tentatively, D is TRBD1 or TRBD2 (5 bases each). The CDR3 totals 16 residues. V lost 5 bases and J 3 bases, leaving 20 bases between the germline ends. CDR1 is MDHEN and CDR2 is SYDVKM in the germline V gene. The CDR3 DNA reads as TGTGCCAGCAGTAAGAGGGGATGGGCAGGAGACTACGAGCAGTACTTC. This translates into CASSKRGWAGDYEQYF. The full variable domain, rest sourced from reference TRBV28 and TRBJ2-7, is DVKVTQSSRYLVKRTGEKVFLECVQDMDHENMFWYRQDPGLGLRLIYFSYDVKMKEKGDIPEGYSVSREKKERFSLILESASTNQTSMYLCASSKRGWAGDYEQYFGPGTRLTVT.

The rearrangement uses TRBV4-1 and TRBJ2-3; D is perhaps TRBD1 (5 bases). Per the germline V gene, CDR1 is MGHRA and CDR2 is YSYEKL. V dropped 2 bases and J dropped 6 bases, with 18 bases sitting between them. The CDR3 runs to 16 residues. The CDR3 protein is CASSQLVAGHWDTQYF. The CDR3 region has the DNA TGCGCCAGCAGCCAATTGGTGGCAGGGCATTGGGATACGCAGTATTTT.

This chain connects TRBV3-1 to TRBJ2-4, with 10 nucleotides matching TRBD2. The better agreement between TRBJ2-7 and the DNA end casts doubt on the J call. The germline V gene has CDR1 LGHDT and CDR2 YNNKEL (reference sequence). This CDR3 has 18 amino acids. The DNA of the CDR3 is TGTGCCAGCAGTCCCCGACTAGCGGGCGCTATCGTGACCTACGAGCAGTACTTC. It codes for CASSPRLAGAIVTYEQYF.

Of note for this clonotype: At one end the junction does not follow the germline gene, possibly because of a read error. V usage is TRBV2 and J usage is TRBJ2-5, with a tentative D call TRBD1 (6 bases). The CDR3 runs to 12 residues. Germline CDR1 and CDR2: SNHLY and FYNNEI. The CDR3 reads CATRTDQGTQYF. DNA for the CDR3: TGTGCCACCAGGACAGACCAAGGGACCCAGTACTTC. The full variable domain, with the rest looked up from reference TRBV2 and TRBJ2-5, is EPEVTQTPSHQVTQMGQEVILRCVPISNHLYFYWYRQILGQKVEFLVSFYNNEISEKSEIFDDQFSVERPDGSNFTLKIRSTKLEDSAMYFCATRTDQGTQYFGPGTRLLVL.

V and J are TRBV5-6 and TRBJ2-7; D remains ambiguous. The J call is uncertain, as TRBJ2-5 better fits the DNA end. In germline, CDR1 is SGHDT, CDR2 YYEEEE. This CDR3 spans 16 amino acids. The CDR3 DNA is TGTGCCAGCAGCTTGTGGCTGCGAGGTGGGAAGGAGACCCAGTACTTC. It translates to CASSLWLRGGKETQYF.

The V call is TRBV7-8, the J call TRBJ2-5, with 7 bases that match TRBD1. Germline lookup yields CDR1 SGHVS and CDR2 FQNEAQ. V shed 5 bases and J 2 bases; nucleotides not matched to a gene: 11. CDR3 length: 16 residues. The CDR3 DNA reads TGTGCCAGCAGCCACAGGCCGGGACAGCGACAAGAGACCCAGTACTTC. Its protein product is CASSHRPGQRQETQYF.

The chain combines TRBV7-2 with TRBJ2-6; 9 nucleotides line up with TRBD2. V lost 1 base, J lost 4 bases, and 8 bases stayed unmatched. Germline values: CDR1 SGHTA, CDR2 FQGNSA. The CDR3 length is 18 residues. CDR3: CASSLVGGGARGANVLTF. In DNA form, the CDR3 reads TGTGCCAGCAGCTTAGTTGGCGGGGGGGCCAGAGGGGCCAACGTCCTGACTTTC. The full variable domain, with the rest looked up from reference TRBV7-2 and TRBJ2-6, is GAGVSQSPSNKVTEKGKDVELRCDPISGHTALYWYRQSLGQGLEFLIYFQGNSAPDKSGLPSDRFSAERTGGSVSTLTIQRTQQEDSAVYLCASSLVGGGARGANVLTFGAGSRLTVL.